The 21 T cell receptor beta chains given below trace back to one sample, sequenced in a study of tumor and adjacent non-tumor tissue in lung cancer. This sample's RNA came from whole unsorted tissue. Three rounds of nested PCR, following a modified ARM-PCR protocol, produced the TCRbeta library. MiXCR was run by TCRdb on the multiplex PCR reads, yielding one entry per CDR3 protein. The profile shows under 140,000 distinct CDR3 sequences, over 75% of them singletons. The sequencing sample was made of lung tumor tissue. These TCRs come from a man between 65 and 85 years old with non-small cell lung cancer.

A word on this clonotype: In this CDR3 the conserved last residue, phenylalanine or tryptophan, is missing, so a read error is likely. This rearrangement joins TRBV11-2 to TRBJ2-2; TRBD1 might be the D (5 bases). The CDR3 totals 14 residues. CDR1 and CDR2 from the germline V gene are SGHAT and FQNNGV. CDR3 bases: TGTGCCAGCGAACAGACAGTAAACACAGGGGAGCTGTTTTAT. This encodes CASEQTVNTGELFY.

This chain joins TRBV29-1 and TRBJ1-2, with D uncertain. CDR1 is SQVTM and CDR2 is ANQGSEA in the germline V gene. Trimming cost V 5 bases and J 4 bases, with 14 bases left between them. The CDR3 covers 13 residues. The CDR3 nucleotides read TGCAGCGTTCTCCAAGCGAGAGCCTATGGCTACACCTTC. Amino acids: CSVLQARAYGYTF. The entire variable domain, with the rest obtained from reference TRBV29-1 and TRBJ1-2, is as follows: SAVISQKPSRDICQRGTSLTIQCQVDSQVTMMFWYRQQPGQSLTLIATANQGSEATYESGFVIDKFPISRPNLTFSTLTVSNMSPEDSSIYLCSVLQARAYGYTFGSGTRLTVV.

This rearrangement joins TRBV5-5 to TRBJ1-5; the match to TRBD1 covers 12 bases. The CDR3 consists of 13 residues. CDR1 and CDR2 (germline): SGHKS, YYEKEE (reference sequence). The trim removed 7 bases at V and 7 bases at J, leaving 3 bases unmatched. The DNA for the CDR3 is TGTGCCAGCCGGGACAGGGGGCGACAGCCCCAGCATTTT. It specifies CASRDRGRQPQHF.

Note on this clonotype: The junction and the germline gene differ at one end; a read error may be behind it. This chain joins TRBV11-1 and TRBJ1-1; D is perhaps TRBD1 (6 bases). Per germline, CDR1 SGHAT and CDR2 FQDESV (reference sequence). This CDR3 region has 14 residues. Here the CDR3 reads CASSQGTRNTESFF. The CDR3 coding sequence is TGCGCCAGCAGTCAGGGGACAAGGAACACTGAATCTTTCTTT.

Remarks on this clonotype: No conserved phenylalanine or tryptophan ends this CDR3, so it is likely a read error. The chain has TRBV12-3 or TRBV12-4 and TRBJ1-1; maybe TRBD1 (6 bases). V was clipped by 5 bases and J by 5 bases, with 12 bases between them. This CDR3 has 13 residues. The CDR3 DNA reads TGTGCCAGCAGTGGGGGGCCTCGAACTGAAGCTTTCATT. Translating gives CASSGGPRTEAFI.

This clonotype was observed many times. This rearrangement joins TRBV5-1 to TRBJ2-6, with TRBD2 matching over 9 bases. V trimming: 6 bases; J trimming: 4 bases; junction bases outside the gene matches: 5. Per the germline V gene, CDR1 is SGHRS and CDR2 is YFSETQ. The CDR3 runs to 15 residues. The CDR3 region has the DNA TGCGCCAGCAAGCGGGGGGCAGTCGGGGCCAACGTCCTGACTTTC. Amino acid sequence: CASKRGAVGANVLTF. Looking up the rest from reference TRBV5-1 and TRBJ2-6 gives the full variable domain: KAGVTQTPRYLIKTRGQQVTLSCSPISGHRSVSWYQQTPGQGLQFLFEYFSETQRNKGNFPGRFSGRQFSNSRSEMNVSTLELGDSALYLCASKRGAVGANVLTFGAGSRLTVL.

Concerning this clonotype: Its ends do not fully match the called genes, so a read error is possible. This chain uses TRBV6-5 with TRBJ1-6, with D maybe TRBD1 (6 bases). Germline V gene lookup returns CDR1 MNHEY and CDR2 SVGAGI. The CDR3 consists of 16 residues. CDR3: CVSSYSRGAHNSTLHF. CDR3 nucleotide sequence: TGTGTCAGCAGTTACTCGAGGGGGGCTCATAATTCAACCCTCCACTTT.

Notes on this clonotype: A junction end diverges from the germline sequence, so it may reflect a read error. The rearrangement joins TRBV13 to TRBJ2-7; perhaps TRBD2 as D (6 bases). CDR1 is PRHDT, CDR2 FYEKMQ, per germline (reference sequence). CDR3 size: 13 residues. The CDR3 nucleotides are TGTTCCAGCAGCACAACCACGGGGGACGAGCACTACTTC. Protein product: CSSSTTTGDEHYF. Supplemented by reference TRBV13 and TRBJ2-7, the full variable domain reads AAGVIQSPRHLIKEKRETATLKCYPIPRHDTVYWYQQGPGQDPQFLISFYEKMQSDKGSIPDRFSAQQFSDYHSELNMSSLELGDSALYFCSSSTTTGDEHYFGPGTRLTVT.

As to this clonotype: Likely a read error: the CDR3 ends without its conserved phenylalanine or tryptophan. The chain uses TRBV11-2 and TRBJ2-7, with TRBD1 matching 7 bases. The CDR3 spans 14 residues. Germline V gene data show CDR1 as SGHAT and CDR2 as FQNNGV. V gave up 5 bases and J gave up 4 bases; unmatched junction bases: 8. CDR3 in amino acids: CASSGDSIRYEQYM. The CDR3, as DNA: TGTGCCAGCAGCGGGGACAGCATAAGATACGAGCAGTACATG.

This chain uses TRBV29-1 with TRBJ2-2; D ambiguous. CDR1 SQVTM and CDR2 ANQGSEA come from the germline V gene. V lost 4 bases to trimming and J lost 2 bases, with 8 bases between them. CDR3 length: 13 residues. In DNA form, the CDR3 reads TGCAGCGTTGTGAACTCCAACACCGGGGAGCTGTTTTTT. The encoded protein is CSVVNSNTGELFF.

V gene TRBV6-1 combines with J gene TRBJ2-2; 7 bases are a match to TRBD1. The CDR3 runs 15 residues. CDR1 is MNHNS, CDR2 SASEGT, per germline. V trimming: 9 bases; J trimming: 12 bases; junction bases outside the gene matches: 19. CDR3: CASVTRGILSGKLFF. DNA of the CDR3: TGTGCCAGTGTTACCAGGGGGATCTTGTCTGGGAAGCTGTTTTTT.

Comments on this clonotype: Its ends do not fully match the called genes, so a read error is possible. The CDR3 here is CVIATGASHTGELFF. CDR3 DNA: TGTGTCATCGCTACAGGGGCAAGTCACACCGGGGAGCTGTTCTTT. This chain links TRBV10-3 with TRBJ2-2; 7 bases are a match to TRBD1. Germline V gene sequence: CDR1 ENHRY, CDR2 SYGVKD. The CDR3 is 15 amino acids.

V and J are TRBV6-2 or TRBV6-3 and TRBJ2-1; D ambiguous. CDR3 length equals 11 residues. Trimming took 6 bases from V and 13 from J, leaving 13 bases between them. Germline CDR1 is MNHEY and CDR2 is SVGEGT. The CDR3 sequence: CASRYVVSQFF. In nucleotides, the CDR3 is TGTGCCAGCAGATATGTGGTCAGTCAGTTCTTC.

About this clonotype itself: The junction and the germline gene differ at one end; a read error may be behind it. V usage is TRBV11-1 and J usage is TRBJ1-2, with 8 bases aligning to TRBD1. The CDR3 length is 15 residues. The germline gives CDR1 SGHAT, CDR2 FQDESV (reference sequence). The CDR3 DNA is TGTGCCAGCAGCTTTCGGACAGGGATCTATTATGGTAACACATTC. The encoded protein is CASSFRTGIYYGNTF.

The CDR3 coding sequence is TGCGCCAGCAGCCAAGATCTAGCGGAAGGACCAGATACGCAGTATTTT. Protein sequence: CASSQDLAEGPDTQYF. The V and J genes are TRBV4-3 and TRBJ2-3; 7 bases line up with TRBD2. The CDR3 runs to 16 residues. The V and J ends lost 0 bases and 4 bases, in that order; junction bases with no gene match: 7. The germline V gene encodes CDR1 LGHNA and CDR2 YSLEER.

Details on this clonotype: At one end, the junction sequence differs from germline, possibly due to a read error. The chain couples TRBV10-3 to TRBJ2-1; maybe TRBD1 (6 bases). CDR1 and CDR2 from the germline V gene are ENHRY and SYGVKD. CDR3 length: 15 amino acids. This chain's CDR3 is CAISESVRQDNEQLF. The DNA of the CDR3 is TGTGCCATCAGTGAGTCGGTGAGACAGGACAATGAGCAGTTGTTC.

This clonotype showed up just once. The CDR3 carries no conserved terminal phenylalanine or tryptophan, so it likely arises from a read error. The chain is built from TRBV6-2 or TRBV6-3 and TRBJ2-7, with TRBD2 matching over 7 bases. CDR1 and CDR2 from the germline V gene are MNHEY and SVGEGT. This CDR3 spans 14 amino acids. V was pared by 7 bases and J by 0 bases, with 6 bases of the junction left unmatched. Here the CDR3 reads CASKPGGSSYEQYI. The CDR3 bases are TGTGCCAGCAAACCCGGCGGGAGCTCCTACGAGCAGTACATC.

The chain links TRBV6-1 to TRBJ1-1, with 7 bases lining up with TRBD1. The germline V gene has CDR1 MNHNS and CDR2 SASEGT. This CDR3 comprises 13 residues. After removal of 11 bases from V and 5 bases from J, the junction contained 11 bases not matched to a gene. This CDR3 reads CAAGIGGFTEAFF. The DNA for the CDR3 is TGTGCCGCCGGTATAGGGGGCTTTACTGAAGCTTTCTTT.

Details on this clonotype: A read error may produce the germline difference seen at one junction end. The rearrangement uses TRBV6-5 and TRBJ2-1; maybe TRBD2 (6 bases). Gene TRBJ2-7 matches the end of the DNA better, so the J call may be wrong. The CDR3 consists of 15 residues. The germline gives CDR1 MNHEY, CDR2 SVGAGI. CDR3 protein: CANSTRSGRFNEQYF. The CDR3 DNA reads as TGTGCCAACAGTACGAGGTCAGGGAGGTTCAATGAGCAGTACTTC.

The rearrangement joins TRBV20-1 to TRBJ2-3; the match to TRBD2 covers 12 bases. The V and J ends lost 1 base and 7 bases, in that order; junction bases with no gene match: 15. Germline CDR1 reads DFQATT; CDR2 reads SNEGSKA (reference sequence). The CDR3 has 18 residues. CDR3 sequence (DNA): TGCAGTGCTAGAGGAGCTAGCGGGAGGGCGTCAACACAACATACGCAGTATTTT. Its protein is CSARGASGRASTQHTQYF.

The gene calls are TRBV7-3 and TRBJ2-1; a possible D gene is TRBD1 (6 bases). The CDR3 length is 15 residues. The germline V gene has CDR1 SGHTA and CDR2 FQGTGA. Trimming cost V 2 bases and J 0 bases, with 8 bases left between them. CDR3 amino acids: CASSLVDSSYNEQFF. CDR3 DNA: TGTGCCAGCAGCTTAGTGGACAGCTCCTACAATGAGCAGTTCTTC.